A single TCR beta chain is shown here with its context. TCRdb's table, derived via immunoSEQ multiplex PCR, lists solely in-frame clones and lacks some. The data hold fewer than 700,000 clones, with roughly 88% observed a single time. This sample stems from a study of shared T cell receptors in the human thymus. This CDR3 spans 17 amino acids. Germline CDR1 and CDR2: SNHLY and FYNNEI. With V trimmed by 4 bases and J by 0 bases, 2 bases remained unmatched. The same specimen was also included in a second study, on human thymus T cells. This second study says: Donor material was obtained from healthy Finnish infants undergoing corrective surgery for congenital heart defects. Thymus specimens were resections from corrective heart surgery. It looked as if thymic and blood repertoires used V and J genes in a biased way. Related research examined unrelated individuals and reported that their thymic repertoires overlapped highly.

The chain combines TRBV2 with TRBJ2-2, with 13 nucleotides matching TRBD2. The sequence derives from a boy younger than two with a congenital heart defect. Material for sequencing was thymocytes. CDR3 DNA: TGTGCCAGCAGTGGGACTAGCGGGAGCGCGAACACCGGGGAGCTGTTTTTT. Translated, it gives CASSGTSGSANTGELFF.